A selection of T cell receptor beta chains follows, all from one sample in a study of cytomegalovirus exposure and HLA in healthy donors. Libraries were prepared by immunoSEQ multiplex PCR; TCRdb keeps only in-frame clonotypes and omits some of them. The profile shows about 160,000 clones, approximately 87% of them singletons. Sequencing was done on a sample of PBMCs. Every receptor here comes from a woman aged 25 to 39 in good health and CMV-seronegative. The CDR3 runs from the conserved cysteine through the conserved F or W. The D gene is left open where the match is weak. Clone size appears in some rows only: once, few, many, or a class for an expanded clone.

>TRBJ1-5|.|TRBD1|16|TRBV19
CASSLGAGGRYQPQHF
TGTGCCAGTAGTCTAGGGGCAGGGGGACGCTATCAGCCCCAGCATTTT
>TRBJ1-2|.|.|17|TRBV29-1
CSVDTEGTLSWYYGYTF
TGCAGCGTTGACACGGAGGGGACCCTCAGTTGGTACTATGGCTACACCTTC
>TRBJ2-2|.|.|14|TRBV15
CATGGVSDTGELFF
TGTGCCACCGGAGGGGTTTCGGACACCGGGGAGCTGTTTTTT
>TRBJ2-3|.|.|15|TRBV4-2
CASSQGAASTDTQYF
TGTGCCAGCAGCCAAGGGGCAGCTAGCACAGATACGCAGTATTTT
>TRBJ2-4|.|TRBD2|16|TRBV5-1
CASSLGVGRMENIQYF
TGCGCCAGCAGCTTGGGGGTCGGGAGGATGGAAAACATTCAGTACTTC
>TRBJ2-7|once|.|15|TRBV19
CASSIGQGPTYEQYF
TGTGCCAGTAGTATAGGTCAGGGGCCGACATACGAGCAGTACTTC
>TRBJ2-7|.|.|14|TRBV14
CASSRLNTPYEQYF
TGTGCCAGCAGCCGCCTAAACACACCCTACGAGCAGTACTTC
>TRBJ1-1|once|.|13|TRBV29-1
CSVETVQGSEAFF
TGCAGCGTTGAAACGGTCCAGGGCTCTGAAGCTTTCTTT
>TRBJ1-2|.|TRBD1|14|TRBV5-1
CASSIGQGGYGYTF
TGCGCCAGCAGCATTGGACAGGGTGGCTATGGCTACACCTTC
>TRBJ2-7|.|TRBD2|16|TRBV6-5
CASRYKGLAGDAEQYF
TGTGCCAGCAGATACAAGGGACTAGCGGGAGATGCCGAGCAGTACTTC
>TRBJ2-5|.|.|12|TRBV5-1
CASSLDGGTQYF
TGCGCCAGCAGCTTGGATGGAGGGACCCAGTACTTC
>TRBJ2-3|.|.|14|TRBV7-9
CASSAPPSTDTQYF
TGTGCCAGCAGCGCCCCGCCTTCCACAGATACGCAGTATTTT
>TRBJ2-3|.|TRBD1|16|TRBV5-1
CASSLWVGQGTDTQYF
TGCGCCAGCAGCTTGTGGGTGGGACAGGGGACAGATACGCAGTATTTT
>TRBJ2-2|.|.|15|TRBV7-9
CASSAGQKDPGELFF
TGTGCCAGCAGCGCGGGACAGAAGGATCCCGGGGAGCTGTTTTTT
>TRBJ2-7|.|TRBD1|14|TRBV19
CASSWGQGTYEQYF
TGTGCCAGTAGTTGGGGACAGGGCACCTACGAGCAGTACTTC
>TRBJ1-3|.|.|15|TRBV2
CASTLHSGSGNTIYF
TGTGCCAGCACCCTTCATTCAGGATCTGGAAACACCATATATTTT
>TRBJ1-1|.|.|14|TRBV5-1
CASSLAGLATEAFF
TGCGCCAGCAGCTTGGCAGGGCTGGCCACTGAAGCTTTCTTT
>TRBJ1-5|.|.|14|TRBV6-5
CASSYRGYNQPQHF
TGTGCCAGCAGTTACAGGGGGTACAATCAGCCCCAGCATTTT
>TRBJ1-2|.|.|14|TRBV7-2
CASSFRQTYYGYTF
TGTGCCAGCAGCTTTAGACAGACCTACTATGGCTACACCTTC
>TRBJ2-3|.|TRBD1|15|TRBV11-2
CASSLGTVNTDTQYF
TGTGCCAGCAGCCTCGGGACAGTCAACACAGATACGCAGTATTTT
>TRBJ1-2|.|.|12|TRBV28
CASLTRGRFLAF
TGTGCCAGCCTAACTAGAGGGAGGTTTTTGGCCTTC
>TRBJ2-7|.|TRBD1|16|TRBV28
CASSLAGQGNYYEQYF
TGTGCCAGCAGTTTAGCCGGACAGGGTAACTACTACGAGCAGTACTTC
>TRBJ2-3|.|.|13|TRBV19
CASRPDLTDTQYF
TGTGCCAGTAGGCCGGATCTCACAGATACGCAGTATTTT
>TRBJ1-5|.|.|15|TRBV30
CAWPPGAVSNQPQHF
TGTGCCTGGCCCCCCGGGGCCGTTAGCAATCAGCCCCAGCATTTT
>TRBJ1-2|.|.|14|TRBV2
CASRAIGGTSGHTF
TGTGCCAGCAGAGCTATTGGGGGCACGTCGGGCCACACCTTC
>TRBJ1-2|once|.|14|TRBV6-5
CASSGGSQGKGYTF
TGTGCCAGCAGTGGGGGTAGTCAGGGAAAAGGCTACACCTTC
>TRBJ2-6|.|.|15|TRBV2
CASLRLGSGANVLTF
TGTGCCAGCCTCCGGCTGGGGTCTGGGGCCAACGTCCTGACTTTC
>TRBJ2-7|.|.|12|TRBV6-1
CASSESNYEQYF
TGTGCCAGCAGTGAGAGTAACTACGAGCAGTACTTC
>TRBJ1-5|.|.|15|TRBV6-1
CASSPGQGTVQPQHF
TGTGCCAGCAGTCCGGGGCAGGGTACGGTTCAGCCCCAGCATTTT
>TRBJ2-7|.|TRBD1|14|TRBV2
CASSGGQGAYEQYF
TGTGCCAGCAGTGGAGGACAGGGGGCCTACGAGCAGTACTTC
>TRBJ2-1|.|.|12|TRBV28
CASSLQDNEQFF
TGTGCCAGCAGTTTACAGGACAATGAGCAGTTCTTC
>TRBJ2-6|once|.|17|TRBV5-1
CASSSQGSASGANVLTF
TGCGCCAGCAGCTCCCAGGGTTCCGCCTCTGGGGCCAACGTCCTGACTTTC
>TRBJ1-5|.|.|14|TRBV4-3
CASSQDRGRQPQHF
TGCGCCAGCAGCCAAGACAGGGGTAGGCAGCCCCAGCATTTT
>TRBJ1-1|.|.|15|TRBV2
CASSEQIGYDTEAFF
TGTGCCAGCAGTGAACAGATCGGTTACGACACTGAAGCTTTCTTT
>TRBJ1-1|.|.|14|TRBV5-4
CASIRSPGYTEAFF
TGTGCCAGCATTCGTAGCCCAGGGTACACTGAAGCTTTCTTT